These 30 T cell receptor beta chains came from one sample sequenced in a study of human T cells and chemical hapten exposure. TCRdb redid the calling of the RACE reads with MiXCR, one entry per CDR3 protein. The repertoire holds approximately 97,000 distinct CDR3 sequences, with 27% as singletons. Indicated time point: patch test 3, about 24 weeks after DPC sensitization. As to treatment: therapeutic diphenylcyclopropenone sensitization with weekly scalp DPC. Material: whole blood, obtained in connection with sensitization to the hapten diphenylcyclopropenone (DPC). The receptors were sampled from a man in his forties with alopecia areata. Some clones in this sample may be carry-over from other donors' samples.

The CDR3 reads CASSLGLAGQFF. In DNA, the CDR3 is TGTGCCAGCAGCTTAGGGCTGGCGGGGCAGTTCTTC. The chain links TRBV11-2 to TRBJ2-1; possible D gene TRBD2, 5 bases. Germline assignment: CDR1 SGHAT and CDR2 FQNNGV. The CDR3 contains 12 residues. Trimming shortened V by 1 base and J by 12 bases, and 10 bases separated the two germline ends.

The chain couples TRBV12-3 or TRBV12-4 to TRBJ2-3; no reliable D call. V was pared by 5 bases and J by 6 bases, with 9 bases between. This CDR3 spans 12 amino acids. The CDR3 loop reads CASSTDRDTQYF. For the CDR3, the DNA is TGTGCCAGCAGTACAGATCGGGATACGCAGTATTTT.

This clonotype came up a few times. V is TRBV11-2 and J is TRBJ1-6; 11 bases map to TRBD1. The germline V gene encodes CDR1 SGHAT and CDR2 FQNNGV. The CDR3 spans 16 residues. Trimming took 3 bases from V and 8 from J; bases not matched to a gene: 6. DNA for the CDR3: TGTGCCAGCAGCTTTGATCGGACAGGGGGCTATTCACCCCTCCACTTT. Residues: CASSFDRTGGYSPLHF.

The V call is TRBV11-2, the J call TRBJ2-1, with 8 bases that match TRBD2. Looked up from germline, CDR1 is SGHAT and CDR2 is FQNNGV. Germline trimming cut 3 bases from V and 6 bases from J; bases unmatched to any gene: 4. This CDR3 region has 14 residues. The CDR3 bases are TGTGCCAGCAGCTTCAGCGGGAGTAGCAATGAGCAGTTCTTC. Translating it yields CASSFSGSSNEQFF.

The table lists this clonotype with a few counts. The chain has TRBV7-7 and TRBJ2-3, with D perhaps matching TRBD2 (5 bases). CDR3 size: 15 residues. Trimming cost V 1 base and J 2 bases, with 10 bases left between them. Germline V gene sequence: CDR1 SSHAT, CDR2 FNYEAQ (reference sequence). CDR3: CASSLGGSDTDTQYF. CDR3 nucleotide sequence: TGTGCCAGCAGCTTAGGAGGGTCGGACACAGATACGCAGTATTTT. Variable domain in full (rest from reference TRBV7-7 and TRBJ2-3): GAGVSQSPRYKVTKRGQDVTLRCDPISSHATLYWYQQALGQGPEFLTYFNYEAQPDKSGLPSDRFSAERPEGSISTLTIQRTEQRDSAMYRCASSLGGSDTDTQYFGPGTRLTVL.

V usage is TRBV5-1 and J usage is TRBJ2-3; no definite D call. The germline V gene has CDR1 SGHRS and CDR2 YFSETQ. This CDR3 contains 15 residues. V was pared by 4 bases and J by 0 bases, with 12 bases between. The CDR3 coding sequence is TGCGCCAGCAGCCATTATGATATTAGCACAGATACGCAGTATTTT. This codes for CASSHYDISTDTQYF.

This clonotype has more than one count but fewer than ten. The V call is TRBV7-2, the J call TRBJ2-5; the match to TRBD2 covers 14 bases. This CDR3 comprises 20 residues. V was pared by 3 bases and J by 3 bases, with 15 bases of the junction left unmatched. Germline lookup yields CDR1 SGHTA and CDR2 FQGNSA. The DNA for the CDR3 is TGTGCCAGCAGCTTTAAAACGGGACAGGGGACTAGCGGGAGTAAAGAGACCCAGTACTTC. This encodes CASSFKTGQGTSGSKETQYF.

CDR3 sequence: CASSYGGAQETQYF. The CDR3 coding sequence is TGTGCCAGCAGTTACGGGGGAGCACAAGAGACCCAGTACTTC. The chain has TRBV6-6 and TRBJ2-5; perhaps D is TRBD1 or TRBD2 (5 bases each). Germline V gene lookup returns CDR1 MNHNY and CDR2 SVGAGI (reference sequence). The CDR3 spans 14 residues. V lost 2 bases to trimming and J lost 2 bases, with 9 bases between them.

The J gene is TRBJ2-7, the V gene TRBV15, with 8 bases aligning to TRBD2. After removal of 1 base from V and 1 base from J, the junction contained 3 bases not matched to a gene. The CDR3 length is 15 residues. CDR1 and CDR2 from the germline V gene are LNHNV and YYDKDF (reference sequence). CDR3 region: CATSRGTSGSYEQYF. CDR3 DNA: TGTGCCACCAGCAGAGGAACTAGCGGTTCCTACGAGCAGTACTTC.

CDR3 in DNA: TGTGCCATCAGTGAGTCGATAGCTGAGTACACAGATACGCAGTATTTT. Protein: CAISESIAEYTDTQYF. The chain is built from TRBV10-3 and TRBJ2-3; the D is unclear. CDR1 is ENHRY and CDR2 is SYGVKD in the germline V gene. Trimming cost V 0 bases and J 2 bases, with 12 bases left between them. CDR3 size: 16 residues.

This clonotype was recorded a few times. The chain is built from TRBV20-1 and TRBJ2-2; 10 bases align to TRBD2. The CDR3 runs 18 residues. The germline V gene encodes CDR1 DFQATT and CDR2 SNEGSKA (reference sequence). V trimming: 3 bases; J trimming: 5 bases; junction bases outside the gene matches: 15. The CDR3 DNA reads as TGCAGTGCTAGTCTCCTAGCGGGAGCAGGCCGCGGAACCGGGGAGCTGTTTTTT. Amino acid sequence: CSASLLAGAGRGTGELFF.

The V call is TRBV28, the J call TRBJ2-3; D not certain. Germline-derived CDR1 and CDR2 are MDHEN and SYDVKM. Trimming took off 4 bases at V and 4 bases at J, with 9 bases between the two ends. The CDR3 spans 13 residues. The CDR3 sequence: CASSSRPADTQYF. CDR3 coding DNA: TGTGCCAGCAGTTCGCGGCCGGCAGATACGCAGTATTTT.

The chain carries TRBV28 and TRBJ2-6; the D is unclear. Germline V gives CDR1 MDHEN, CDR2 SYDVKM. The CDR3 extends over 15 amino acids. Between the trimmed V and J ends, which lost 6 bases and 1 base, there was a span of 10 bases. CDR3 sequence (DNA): TGTGCCAGCAGGTATCGCCGGTCTGGGGCCAACGTCCTGACTTTC. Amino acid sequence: CASRYRRSGANVLTF. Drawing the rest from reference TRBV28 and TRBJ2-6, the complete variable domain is DVKVTQSSRYLVKRTGEKVFLECVQDMDHENMFWYRQDPGLGLRLIYFSYDVKMKEKGDIPEGYSVSREKKERFSLILESASTNQTSMYLCASRYRRSGANVLTFGAGSRLTVL.

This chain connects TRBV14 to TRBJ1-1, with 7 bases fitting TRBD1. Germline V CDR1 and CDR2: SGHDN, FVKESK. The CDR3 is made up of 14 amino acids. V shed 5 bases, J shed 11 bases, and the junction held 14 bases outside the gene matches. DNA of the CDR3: TGTGCCAGCAGCACTAATACAGGGGCCGCAAGGGCTTTCTTT. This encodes CASSTNTGAARAFF. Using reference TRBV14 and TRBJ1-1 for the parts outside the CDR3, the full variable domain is EAGVTQFPSHSVIEKGQTVTLRCDPISGHDNLYWYRRVMGKEIKFLLHFVKESKQDESGMPNNRFLAERTGGTYSTLKVQPAELEDSGVYFCASSTNTGAARAFFGQGTRLTVV.

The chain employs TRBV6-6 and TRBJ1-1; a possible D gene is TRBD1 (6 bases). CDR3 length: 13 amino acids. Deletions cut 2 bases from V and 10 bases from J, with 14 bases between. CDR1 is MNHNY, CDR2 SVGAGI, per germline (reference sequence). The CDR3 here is CASSYIAQGGAFF. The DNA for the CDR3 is TGTGCCAGCAGTTACATCGCACAGGGCGGAGCTTTCTTT.

CDR3 sequence reads: CATSGVTSRGREQFF. The DNA for the CDR3 is TGTGCCACCAGCGGGGTGACTAGCCGGGGACGTGAGCAGTTCTTC. The rearrangement links TRBV15 to TRBJ2-1; 7 bases are a match to TRBD2. Germline assignment: CDR1 LNHNV and CDR2 YYDKDF (reference sequence). This CDR3 comprises 15 residues. After removal of 5 bases from V and 9 bases from J, the junction contained 13 bases not matched to a gene.

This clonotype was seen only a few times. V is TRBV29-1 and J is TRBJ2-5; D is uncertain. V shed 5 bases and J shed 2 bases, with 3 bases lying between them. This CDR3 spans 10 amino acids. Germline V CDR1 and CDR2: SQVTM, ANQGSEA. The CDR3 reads CSVLQETQYF. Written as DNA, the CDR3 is TGCAGCGTTTTACAAGAGACCCAGTACTTC.

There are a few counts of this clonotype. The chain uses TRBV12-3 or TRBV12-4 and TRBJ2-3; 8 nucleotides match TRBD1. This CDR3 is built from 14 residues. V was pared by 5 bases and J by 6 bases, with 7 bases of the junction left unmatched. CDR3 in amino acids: CASSRQGPGDTQYF. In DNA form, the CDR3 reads TGTGCCAGCAGTCGACAGGGGCCGGGGGATACGCAGTATTTT.

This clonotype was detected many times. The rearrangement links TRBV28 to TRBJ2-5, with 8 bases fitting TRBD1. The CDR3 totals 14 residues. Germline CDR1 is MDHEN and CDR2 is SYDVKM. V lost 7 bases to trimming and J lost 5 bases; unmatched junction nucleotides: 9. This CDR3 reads CASIPAGGVETQYF. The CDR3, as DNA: TGTGCCAGCATCCCGGCAGGGGGCGTGGAGACCCAGTACTTC.

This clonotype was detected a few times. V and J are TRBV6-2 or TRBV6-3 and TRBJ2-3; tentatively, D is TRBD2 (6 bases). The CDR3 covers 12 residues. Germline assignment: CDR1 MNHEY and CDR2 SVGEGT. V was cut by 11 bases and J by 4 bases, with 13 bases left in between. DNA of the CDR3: TGTGCCTCCTACACGGGGGCAGATACGCAGTATTTT. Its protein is CASYTGADTQYF.

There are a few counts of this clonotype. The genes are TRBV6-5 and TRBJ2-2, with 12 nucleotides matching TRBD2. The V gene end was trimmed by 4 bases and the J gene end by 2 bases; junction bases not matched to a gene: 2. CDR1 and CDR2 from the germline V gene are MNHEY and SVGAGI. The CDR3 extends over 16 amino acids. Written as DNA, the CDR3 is TGTGCCAGCAGTTCTGGACTAGCGGGAAACACCGGGGAGCTGTTTTTT. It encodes CASSSGLAGNTGELFF.

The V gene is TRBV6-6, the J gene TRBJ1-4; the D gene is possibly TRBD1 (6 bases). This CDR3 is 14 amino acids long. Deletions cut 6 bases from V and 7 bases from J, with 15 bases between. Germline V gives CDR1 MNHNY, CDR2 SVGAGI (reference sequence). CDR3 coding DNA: TGTGCCAGCAGATACGGGGGGGCTGGTGAAAAACTGTTTTTT. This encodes CASRYGGAGEKLFF.

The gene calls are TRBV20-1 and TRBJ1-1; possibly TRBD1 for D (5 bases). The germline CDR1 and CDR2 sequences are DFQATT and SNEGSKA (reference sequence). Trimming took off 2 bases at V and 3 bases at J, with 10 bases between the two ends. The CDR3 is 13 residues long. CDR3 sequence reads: CSARKGSDTEAFF. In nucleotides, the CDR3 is TGCAGTGCTAGAAAGGGGTCGGACACTGAAGCTTTCTTT.

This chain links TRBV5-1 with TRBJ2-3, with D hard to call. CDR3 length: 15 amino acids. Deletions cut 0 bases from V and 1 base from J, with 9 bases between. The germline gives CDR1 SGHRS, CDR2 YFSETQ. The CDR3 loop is CASSLVDPRTDTQYF. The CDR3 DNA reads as TGCGCCAGCAGCTTGGTCGACCCCCGCACAGATACGCAGTATTTT.

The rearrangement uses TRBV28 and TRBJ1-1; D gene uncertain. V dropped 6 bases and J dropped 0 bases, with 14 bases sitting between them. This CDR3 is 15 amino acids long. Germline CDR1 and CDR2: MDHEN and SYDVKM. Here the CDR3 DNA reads TGTGCCAGCAGCCCTACCGCCGTGATGAACACTGAAGCTTTCTTT. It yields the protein CASSPTAVMNTEAFF.

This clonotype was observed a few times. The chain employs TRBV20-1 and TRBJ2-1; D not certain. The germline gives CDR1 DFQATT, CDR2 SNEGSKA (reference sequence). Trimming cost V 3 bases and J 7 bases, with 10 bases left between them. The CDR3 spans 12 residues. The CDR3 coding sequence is TGCAGTGCTAGGGGTAGTGGGAATGAGCAGTTCTTC. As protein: CSARGSGNEQFF.

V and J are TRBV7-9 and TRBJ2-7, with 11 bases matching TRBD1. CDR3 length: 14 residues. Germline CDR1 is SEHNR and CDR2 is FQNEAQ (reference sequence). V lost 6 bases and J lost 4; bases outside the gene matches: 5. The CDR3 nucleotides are TGTGCCAGCAGTTCGTGGGACAGGGGGTACGAGCAGTACTTC. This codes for CASSSWDRGYEQYF.

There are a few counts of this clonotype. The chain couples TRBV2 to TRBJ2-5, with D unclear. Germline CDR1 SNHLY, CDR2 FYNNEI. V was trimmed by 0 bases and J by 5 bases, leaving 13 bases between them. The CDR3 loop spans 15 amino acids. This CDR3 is CASSEAGLKLETQYF. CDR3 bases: TGTGCCAGCAGTGAAGCGGGGTTGAAGTTGGAGACCCAGTACTTC.

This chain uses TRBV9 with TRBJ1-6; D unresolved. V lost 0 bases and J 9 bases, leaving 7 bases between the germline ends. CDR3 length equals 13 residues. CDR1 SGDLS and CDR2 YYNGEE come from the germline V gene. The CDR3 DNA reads TGTGCCAGCAGCGTAGACGGGATTTCACCCCTCCACTTT. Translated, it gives CASSVDGISPLHF. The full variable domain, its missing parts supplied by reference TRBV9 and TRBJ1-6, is DSGVTQTPKHLITATGQRVTLRCSPRSGDLSVYWYQQSLDQGLQFLIQYYNGEERAKGNILERFSAQQFPDLHSELNLSSLELGDSALYFCASSVDGISPLHFGNGTRLTVT.

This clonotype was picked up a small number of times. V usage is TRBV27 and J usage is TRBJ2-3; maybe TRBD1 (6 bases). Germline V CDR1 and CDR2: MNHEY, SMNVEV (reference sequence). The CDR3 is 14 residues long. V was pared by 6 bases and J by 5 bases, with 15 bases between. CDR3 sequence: CASSRWQGQDTQYF. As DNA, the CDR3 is TGTGCCAGCAGCAGGTGGCAGGGGCAAGATACGCAGTATTTT.